The present entry profiles one TCR beta chain with its context. The sample is drawn from a study of blood T cell repertoires in COVID-19. Looking at the study overall: Acute and convalescent COVID-19 specimens originated in the United States, Italy and Spain. Sample material is recorded as cDNA or gDNA derived from T cells, B-cell-depleted T cells, or PBMCs.

As processed by the authors: Amplification of reference gene primers provided the estimated nucleated cell counts. Measured with immunoSEQ multiplex PCR; TCRdb has only the in-frame clones, and not every one. V and J calls and clone size follow that table, whereas D and trimming were derived from the DNA. The table has about 250,000 clones, around 90% seen once; the top ten hold 0.94%. V was pared by 5 bases and J by 2 bases, with 8 bases of the junction left unmatched. The CDR3 extends over 17 amino acids. CDR1 and CDR2 from the germline V gene are LNHDA and SQIVND (reference sequence). The origin of this receptor is a woman in her thirties or forties who had recovered from COVID-19. Sequencing used peripheral blood. V usage is TRBV19 and J usage is TRBJ2-3, with TRBD2 identical over 12 bases. The CDR3 is CASSLGTSGLYTDTQYF. The CDR3 region has the DNA TGTGCCAGTAGTCTCGGGACTAGCGGGCTTTACACAGATACGCAGTATTTT.